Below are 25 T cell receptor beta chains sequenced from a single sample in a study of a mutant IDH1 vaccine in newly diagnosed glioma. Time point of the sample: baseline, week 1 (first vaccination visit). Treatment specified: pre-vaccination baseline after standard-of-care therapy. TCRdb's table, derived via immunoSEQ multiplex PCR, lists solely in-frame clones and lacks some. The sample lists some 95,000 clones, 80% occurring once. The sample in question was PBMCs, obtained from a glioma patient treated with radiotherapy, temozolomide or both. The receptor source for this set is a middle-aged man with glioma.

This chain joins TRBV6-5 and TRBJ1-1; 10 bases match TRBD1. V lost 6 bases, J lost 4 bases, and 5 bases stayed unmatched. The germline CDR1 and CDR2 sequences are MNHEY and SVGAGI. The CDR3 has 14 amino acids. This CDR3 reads CASRPTGGVTEAFF. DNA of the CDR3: TGTGCCAGCAGGCCGACAGGGGGCGTCACTGAAGCTTTCTTT.

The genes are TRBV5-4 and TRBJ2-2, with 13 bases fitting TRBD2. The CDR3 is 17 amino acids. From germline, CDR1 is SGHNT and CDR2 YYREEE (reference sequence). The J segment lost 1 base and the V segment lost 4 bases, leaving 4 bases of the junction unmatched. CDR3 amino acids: CASSPRLAGGNTGELFF. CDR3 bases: TGTGCCAGCAGCCCCCGACTAGCGGGAGGGAACACCGGGGAGCTGTTTTTT.

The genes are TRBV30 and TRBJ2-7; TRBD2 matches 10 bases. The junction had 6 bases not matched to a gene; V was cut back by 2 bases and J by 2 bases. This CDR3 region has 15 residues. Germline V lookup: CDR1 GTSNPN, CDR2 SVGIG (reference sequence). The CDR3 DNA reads TGTGCCTGGAGTCAACCAACTAGCGGGACCTACGAGCAGTACTTC. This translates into CAWSQPTSGTYEQYF.

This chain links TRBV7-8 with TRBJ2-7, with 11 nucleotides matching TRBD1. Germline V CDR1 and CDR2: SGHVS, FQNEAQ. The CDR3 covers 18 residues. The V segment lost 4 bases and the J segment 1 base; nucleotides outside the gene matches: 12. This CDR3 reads CASSSRDRGYPTSYEQYF. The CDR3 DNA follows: TGTGCCAGCAGCTCCCGGGACAGGGGGTATCCCACGTCCTACGAGCAGTACTTC.

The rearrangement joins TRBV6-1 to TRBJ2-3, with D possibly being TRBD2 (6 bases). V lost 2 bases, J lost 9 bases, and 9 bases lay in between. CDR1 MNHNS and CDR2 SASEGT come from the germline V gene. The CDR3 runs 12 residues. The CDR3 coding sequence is TGTGCCAGCAGTGAACTAGCGAGGACGCAGTATTTT. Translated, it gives CASSELARTQYF.

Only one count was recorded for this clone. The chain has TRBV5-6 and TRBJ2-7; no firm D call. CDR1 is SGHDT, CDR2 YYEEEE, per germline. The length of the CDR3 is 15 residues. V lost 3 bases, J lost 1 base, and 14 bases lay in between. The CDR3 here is CASSSLGPTSYEQYF. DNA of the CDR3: TGTGCCAGCAGCTCGCTTGGACCTACTTCCTACGAGCAGTACTTC.

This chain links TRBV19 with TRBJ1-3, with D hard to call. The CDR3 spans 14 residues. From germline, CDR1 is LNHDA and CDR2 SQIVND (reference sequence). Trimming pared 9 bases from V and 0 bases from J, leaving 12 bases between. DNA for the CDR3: TGTGCCAGCCTGCCCGGTTTCTCTGGAAACACCATATATTTT. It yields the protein CASLPGFSGNTIYF.

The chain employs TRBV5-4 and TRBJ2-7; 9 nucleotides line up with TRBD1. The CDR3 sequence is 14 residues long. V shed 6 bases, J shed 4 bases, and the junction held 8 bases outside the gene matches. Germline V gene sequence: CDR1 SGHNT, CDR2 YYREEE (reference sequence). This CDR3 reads CASTRDREGYEQYF. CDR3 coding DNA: TGTGCCAGCACCCGGGACAGGGAGGGTTACGAGCAGTACTTC.

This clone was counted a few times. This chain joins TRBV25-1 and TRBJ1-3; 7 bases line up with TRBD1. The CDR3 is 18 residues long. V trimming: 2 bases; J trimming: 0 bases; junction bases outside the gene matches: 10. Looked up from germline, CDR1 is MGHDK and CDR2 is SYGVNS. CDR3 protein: CASSETLPTGLSGNTIYF. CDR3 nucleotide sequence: TGTGCCAGCAGTGAAACCCTCCCGACAGGGCTCTCTGGAAACACCATATATTTT.

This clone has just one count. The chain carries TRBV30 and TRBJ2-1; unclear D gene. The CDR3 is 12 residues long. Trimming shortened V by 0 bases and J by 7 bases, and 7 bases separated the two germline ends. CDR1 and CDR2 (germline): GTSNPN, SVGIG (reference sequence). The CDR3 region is CAWSVRRNEQFF. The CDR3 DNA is TGTGCCTGGAGTGTTCGAAGGAATGAGCAGTTCTTC. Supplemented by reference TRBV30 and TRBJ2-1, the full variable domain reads SQTIHQWPATLVQPVGSPLSLECTVEGTSNPNLYWYRQAAGRGLQLLFYSVGIGQISSEVPQNLSASRPQDRQFILSSKKLLLSDSGFYLCAWSVRRNEQFFGPGTRLTVL.

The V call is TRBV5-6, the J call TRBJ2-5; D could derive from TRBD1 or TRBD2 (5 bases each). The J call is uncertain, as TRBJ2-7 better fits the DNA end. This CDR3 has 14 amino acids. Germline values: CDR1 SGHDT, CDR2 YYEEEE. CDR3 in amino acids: CASSSPGPLVEQYF. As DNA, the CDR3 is TGTGCCAGCAGCTCTCCGGGACCCTTAGTCGAGCAGTACTTC.

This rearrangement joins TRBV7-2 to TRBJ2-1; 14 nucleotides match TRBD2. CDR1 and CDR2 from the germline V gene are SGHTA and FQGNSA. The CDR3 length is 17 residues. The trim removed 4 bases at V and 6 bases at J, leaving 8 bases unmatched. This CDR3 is CASSSPGLAGGINEQFF. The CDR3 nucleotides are TGTGCCAGCAGCTCCCCCGGACTAGCGGGAGGAATCAATGAGCAGTTCTTC. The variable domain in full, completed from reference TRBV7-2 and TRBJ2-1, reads GAGVSQSPSNKVTEKGKDVELRCDPISGHTALYWYRQSLGQGLEFLIYFQGNSAPDKSGLPSDRFSAERTGGSVSTLTIQRTQQEDSAVYLCASSSPGLAGGINEQFFGPGTRLTVL.

This CDR3 reads CASSQEASGFSYEQYF. Here the CDR3 DNA reads TGTGCCAGCAGCCAAGAGGCTAGCGGCTTCTCCTACGAGCAGTACTTC. J is TRBJ2-7 and V is TRBV4-2, with TRBD2 identical over 7 bases. CDR1 and CDR2 (germline): LGHNA, YNFKEQ. V lost 0 bases, J lost 0 bases, and 5 bases stayed unmatched. This CDR3 spans 16 amino acids.

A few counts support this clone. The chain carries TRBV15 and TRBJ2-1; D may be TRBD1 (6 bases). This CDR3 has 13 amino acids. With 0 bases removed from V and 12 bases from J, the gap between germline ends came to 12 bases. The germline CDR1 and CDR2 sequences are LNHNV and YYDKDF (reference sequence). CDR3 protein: CATSRDSARGQFF. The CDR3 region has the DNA TGTGCCACCAGCAGAGATAGCGCCAGGGGGCAGTTCTTC.

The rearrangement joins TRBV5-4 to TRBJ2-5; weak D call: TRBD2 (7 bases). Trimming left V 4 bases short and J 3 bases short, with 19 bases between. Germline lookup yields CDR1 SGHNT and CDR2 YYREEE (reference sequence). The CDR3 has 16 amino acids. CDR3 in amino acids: CASSPVWGGGEETQYF. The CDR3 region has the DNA TGTGCCAGCAGCCCGGTGTGGGGAGGGGGGGAAGAGACCCAGTACTTC.

The CDR3 DNA is TGTGCCAGCAGCCAAGATGGAATCTCAGTAGGGCACACAGATACGCAGTATTTT. Translated, it gives CASSQDGISVGHTDTQYF. The V call is TRBV4-2, the J call TRBJ2-3; unclear D gene. V lost 0 bases and J 2 bases, leaving 18 bases between the germline ends. The CDR3 sequence is 18 residues long. The germline V gene encodes CDR1 LGHNA and CDR2 YNFKEQ.

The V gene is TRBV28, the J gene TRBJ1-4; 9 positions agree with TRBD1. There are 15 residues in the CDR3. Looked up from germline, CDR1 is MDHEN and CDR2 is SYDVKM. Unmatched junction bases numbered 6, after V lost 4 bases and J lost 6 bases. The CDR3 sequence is CASSSAGQGDEKLFF. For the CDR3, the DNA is TGTGCCAGCAGTTCGGCGGGACAGGGAGATGAAAAACTGTTTTTT.

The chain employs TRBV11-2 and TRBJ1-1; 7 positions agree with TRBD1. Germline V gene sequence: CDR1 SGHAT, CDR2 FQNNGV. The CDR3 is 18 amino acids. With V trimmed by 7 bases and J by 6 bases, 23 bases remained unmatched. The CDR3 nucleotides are TGTGCCAGCATCGAGCGGACAGGCCATCGAAGGGGTGGCGCTGAAGCTTTCTTT. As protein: CASIERTGHRRGGAEAFF.

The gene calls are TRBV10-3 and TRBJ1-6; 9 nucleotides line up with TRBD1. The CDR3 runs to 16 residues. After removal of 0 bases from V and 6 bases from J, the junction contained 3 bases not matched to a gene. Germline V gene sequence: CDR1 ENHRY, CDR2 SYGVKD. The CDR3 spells CAISESWTGVNSPLHF. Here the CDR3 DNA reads TGTGCCATCAGTGAGTCGTGGACAGGGGTTAATTCACCCCTCCACTTT.

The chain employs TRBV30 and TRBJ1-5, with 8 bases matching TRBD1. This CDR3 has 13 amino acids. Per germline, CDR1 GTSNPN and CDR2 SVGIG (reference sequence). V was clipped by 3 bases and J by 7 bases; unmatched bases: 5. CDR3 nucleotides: TGTGCCTGGAGCCAGGACAGGGCACAGCCCCAGCATTTT. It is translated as CAWSQDRAQPQHF.

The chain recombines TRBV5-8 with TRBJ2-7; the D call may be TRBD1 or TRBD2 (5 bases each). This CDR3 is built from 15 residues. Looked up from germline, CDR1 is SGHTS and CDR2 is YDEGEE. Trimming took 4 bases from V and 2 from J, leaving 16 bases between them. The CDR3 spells CASSLGTVGPYEQYF. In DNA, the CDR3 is TGTGCCAGCAGCCTGGGGACGGTGGGCCCCTACGAGCAGTACTTC.

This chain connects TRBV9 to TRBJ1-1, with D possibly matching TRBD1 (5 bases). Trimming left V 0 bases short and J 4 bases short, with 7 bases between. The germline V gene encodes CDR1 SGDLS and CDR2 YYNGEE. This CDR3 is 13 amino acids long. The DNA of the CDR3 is TGTGCCAGCAGCGTAGGGGGGTTCACTGAAGCTTTCTTT. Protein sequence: CASSVGGFTEAFF.

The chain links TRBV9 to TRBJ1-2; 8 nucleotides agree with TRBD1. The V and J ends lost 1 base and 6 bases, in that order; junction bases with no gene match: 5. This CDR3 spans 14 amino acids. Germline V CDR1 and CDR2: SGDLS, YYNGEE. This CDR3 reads CASSVRDRLDGYTF. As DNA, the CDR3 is TGTGCCAGCAGCGTAAGGGACAGGTTGGATGGCTACACCTTC.

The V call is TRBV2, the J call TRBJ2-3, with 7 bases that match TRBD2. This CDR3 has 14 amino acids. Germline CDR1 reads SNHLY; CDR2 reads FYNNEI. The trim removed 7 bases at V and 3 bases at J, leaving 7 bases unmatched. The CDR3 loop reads CASNWGSGTDTQYF. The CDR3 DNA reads TGTGCCAGCAATTGGGGTAGCGGGACAGATACGCAGTATTTT.

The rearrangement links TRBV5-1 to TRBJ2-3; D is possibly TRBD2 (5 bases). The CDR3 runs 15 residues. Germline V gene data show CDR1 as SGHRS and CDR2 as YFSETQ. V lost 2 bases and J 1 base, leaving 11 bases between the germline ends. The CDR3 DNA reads TGCGCCAGCAGCTTAGGAGGAGGAGGCACAGATACGCAGTATTTT. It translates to CASSLGGGGTDTQYF. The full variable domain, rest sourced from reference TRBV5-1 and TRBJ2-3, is KAGVTQTPRYLIKTRGQQVTLSCSPISGHRSVSWYQQTPGQGLQFLFEYFSETQRNKGNFPGRFSGRQFSNSRSEMNVSTLELGDSALYLCASSLGGGGTDTQYFGPGTRLTVL.